This TCR beta chain was documented in a study of OX40 agonist ivuxolimab in advanced cancers. Study in general: Participants averaged roughly 57 years of age (range about 23 to 90) and were 82.7% male. Partial responses occurred in three patients (one hepatocellular carcinoma, two cutaneous melanoma).

As to this clone: What it binds is not known. The sample carries other DNA sequences with the same CDR3.

The study's findings and limits: There were also nonresponders showing low normalized T-cell clonal expansion.

Patients had blood sampled at baseline and again on cycle 4 day 1 and cycle 7 day 1. V was clipped by 2 bases and J by 1 base, with 6 bases between them. The CDR3 consists of 13 residues. CDR1 and CDR2 from the germline V gene are SGHRS and YFSETQ. The table came from immunoSEQ multiplex PCR; TCRdb's copy has only in-frame clones and leaves some out. The data contain 70,000 to 85,000 clones, approximately 86% of them seen just once; the ten biggest clones take up 0.85% to 1%. Sequenced here: CD4+ or CD8+ T cells sorted from blood, sampled in a trial of the OX40 agonist ivuxolimab. The receptor comes from an adult with an advanced solid tumor such as melanoma, head and neck, liver or kidney cancer. The rearrangement links TRBV5-1 to TRBJ2-5, with a weak D call TRBD1 (6 bases). CDR3 region: CASSLGGQETQYF. CDR3 nucleotide sequence: TGCGCCAGCAGCTTAGGGGGCCAAGAGACCCAGTACTTC.